This TCR beta chain was captured in a study of cytomegalovirus exposure and HLA in healthy donors. Overall study results and limits: Prediction of most subjects' HLA-A and HLA-B alleles by TCR beta sequences was reportedly accurate. The classifier reportedly diagnosed cytomegalovirus status with high specificity and sensitivity. Exclusion applied to some V segments, including TRBV6-2 and TRBV6-3, as they were indistinguishable.

Notes on this clone: Its antigen is undetermined.

In the PCR, 60 Vbeta and 13 Jbeta primers were used. Measured with immunoSEQ multiplex PCR; TCRdb has only the in-frame clones, and not every one. The sample carries about 180,000 clones, under 80% recorded once. The CDR3 contains 15 residues. Germline values: CDR1 MGHRA, CDR2 YSYEKL. V trimming: 1 base; J trimming: 7 bases; junction bases outside the gene matches: 9. Source material: PBMCs. The TCR sequence derives from a human donor in good health. V is TRBV4-1 and J is TRBJ1-2, with TRBD1 identical over 7 bases. This CDR3 reads CASSQVGRKGAGYTF. Here the CDR3 DNA reads TGCGCCAGCAGCCAAGTGGGAAGGAAGGGGGCTGGCTACACCTTC.